Described below is a single TCR beta chain sequence and its context. These data originate in a study of T cell changes during pregnancy in multiple sclerosis. V lost 4 bases and J lost 10; bases outside the gene matches: 9. CDR1 and CDR2 from the germline V gene are SGHAT and FQNNGV. The CDR3 contains 14 residues. Libraries were prepared by immunoSEQ multiplex PCR; TCRdb keeps only in-frame clonotypes and omits some of them. The sample shows approximately 50,000 clones, less than 95% of them seen only once. V usage is TRBV11-2 and J usage is TRBJ1-4; 7 bases are a match to TRBD1. Sequenced material: CD4+ T cells from peripheral blood mononuclear cells, taken in the third trimester of pregnancy. The sequence was obtained from a female donor with multiple sclerosis, enrolled in a pregnancy study. The CDR3 spells CASSSLTGWGKLFF. In nucleotides, the CDR3 is TGTGCCAGCAGCTCTTTGACAGGGTGGGGAAAACTGTTTTTT.